This T cell receptor (beta chain) was documented in a study of spatial heterogeneity in lung cancer. The time point denotes: sample taken at primary tumor resection. This clonotype was recorded many times. V lost 1 base, J lost 9 bases, and 3 bases stayed unmatched. This CDR3 is built from 13 residues. Each molecule of TCR cDNA was tagged with one unique molecular identifier. TCRdb recomputed calls from the 5' RACE reads with MiXCR, one row per CDR3 protein. The profile shows tens of thousands of distinct CDR3 sequences, approximately 8.1% of them singletons. This receptor was obtained from a male donor with early-stage non-small cell lung cancer. Source: PBMCs, taken at surgery. V is TRBV12-3 or TRBV12-4 and J is TRBJ2-1, with TRBD2 matching over 7 bases. As DNA, the CDR3 is TGTGCCAGCAGTTTAGGGGGACTAAGTGAGCAGTTCTTC. It specifies CASSLGGLSEQFF.